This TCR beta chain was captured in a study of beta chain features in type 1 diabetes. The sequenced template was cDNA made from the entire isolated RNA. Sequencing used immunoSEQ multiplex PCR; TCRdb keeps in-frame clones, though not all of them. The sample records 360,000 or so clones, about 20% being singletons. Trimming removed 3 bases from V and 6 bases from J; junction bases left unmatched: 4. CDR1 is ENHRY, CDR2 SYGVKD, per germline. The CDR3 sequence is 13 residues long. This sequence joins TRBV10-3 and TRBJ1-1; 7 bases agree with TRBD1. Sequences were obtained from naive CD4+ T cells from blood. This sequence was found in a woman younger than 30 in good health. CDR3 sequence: CAISEPTGSEAFF. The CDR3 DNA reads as TGTGCCATCAGTGAACCGACAGGGTCTGAAGCTTTCTTT.